A selection of T cell receptor beta chains follows, all from one sample in a study of CD8 T cells in ankylosing spondylitis. TCRdb re-called the 5' RACE reads with MiXCR, one entry per CDR3 protein. The data hold around 140,000 distinct CDR3 sequences, with about 10% observed a single time. Input material: blood, either unsorted or a sorted T cell fraction (not recorded which). These receptors all stem from a female donor with ankylosing spondylitis or in good health (not recorded which). The CDR3 runs from the conserved cysteine through the conserved F or W. A D gene is named only where the DNA matches it firmly. Clone size is not always given. Where it is, it says once, few, many or a class for expanded clones.

TRBJ2-1,many,TRBD2,TRBV7-2,TGTGCCAGCAGCCCCCGAGCTGGGACTAGTAACAATGAGCAGTTCTTC,CASSPRAGTSNNEQFF
TRBJ1-5,many,-,TRBV6-2/TRBV6-3,TGTGCCAGCAGTTACGGACGGAACAATCAGCCCCAGCATTTT,CASSYGRNNQPQHF
TRBJ1-1,many,-,TRBV3-1,TGTGCCAGCAGCCAAGCTACGGACACTGAAGCTTTCTTT,CASSQATDTEAFF
TRBJ1-2,many,-,TRBV28,TGTGCCAGCAGTTTATGGAGAGGGGACTATGGCTACACCTTC,CASSLWRGDYGYTF
TRBJ2-2,many,-,TRBV20-1,TGCAGTGCTAGAGGGGATGGGGGCGGGGCCACCGGGGAGCTGTTTTTT,CSARGDGGGATGELFF
TRBJ2-4,few,-,TRBV5-1,TGCGCCAGCAGCTTGGAACGGCACTTCGGGAGCATTCAGTACTTC,CASSLERHFGSIQYF
TRBJ1-1,many,-,TRBV5-1,TGCGCCAGCAGCTCCCAGGGTATGATCACTGAAGCTTTCTTT,CASSSQGMITEAFF
TRBJ2-7,many,TRBD1,TRBV10-3,TGTGCCATCACCCCGACAGGGTTCGAGCAGTACTTC,CAITPTGFEQYF
TRBJ1-6,-,-,TRBV25-1,TGTGCCAGCAGTGACTACAATTCGACCCTCCACTTT,CASSDYNSTLHF
TRBJ1-1,many,-,TRBV29-1,TGCAGCGTTGGGCAGGGGACGAACACTGAAGCTTTCTTT,CSVGQGTNTEAFF
TRBJ1-3,many,TRBD1,TRBV5-8,TGTGCCAGCAGCACCGGGACAGGGCCTGGAAACACCATATATTTT,CASSTGTGPGNTIYF
TRBJ2-7,-,TRBD2,TRBV28,TGTGCCAGCAGTTTAGCGGCTAGCGGTACCTACGAGCAGTACTTC,CASSLAASGTYEQYF
TRBJ2-3,medium-sized,TRBD2,TRBV29-1,TGCAGCGTGACCGGGACTATTAGCACAGATACGCAGTATTTT,CSVTGTISTDTQYF
TRBJ2-1,many,-,TRBV6-5,TGTGCCAGCAGTTACAAGGACATCAATGAGCAGTTCTTC,CASSYKDINEQFF
TRBJ2-2,many,TRBD1,TRBV7-9,TGTGCCAGCAGCCACCGGGACAGTGGGACCGGGGAGCTGTTTTTT,CASSHRDSGTGELFF
TRBJ2-1,-,TRBD1,TRBV5-4,TGTGCCAGCAACATCGGACAGGGAAGGTATGAGCAGTTCTTC,CASNIGQGRYEQFF
TRBJ1-1,-,TRBD1,TRBV20-1,TGCAGTGTTCCGGGACAGGGGGGCACTGAAGCTTTCTTT,CSVPGQGGTEAFF
TRBJ1-5,many,TRBD1,TRBV24-1,TGTGCCACCAGTGACCGACAGGGAGGCAATCAGCCCCAGCATTTT,CATSDRQGGNQPQHF
TRBJ1-2,many,TRBD1,TRBV28,TGTGCCAGCAGTCGAGACCCCGGGACAGACTATGGCTACACCTTC,CASSRDPGTDYGYTF
TRBJ2-5,many,TRBD2,TRBV2,TGTGCCAGCAGTGAAGGCGGACTAGGGGCCCAGGGTGAGACCCAGTACTTC,CASSEGGLGAQGETQYF
TRBJ2-3,many,TRBD2,TRBV7-2,TGTGCCAGCAGCTTAGACGGGAGGCCCACAGATACGCAGTATTTT,CASSLDGRPTDTQYF
TRBJ2-5,-,TRBD2,TRBV6-5,TGTGCCAGCAGTTTGGGACTAGCGGGAGCTCAAGAGACCCAGTACTTC,CASSLGLAGAQETQYF
TRBJ2-1,many,TRBD2,TRBV24-1,TGTGCCACCAGTGATACACGACTAGCGGGAGGGCGGTATAGCTACAATGAGCAGTTCTTC,CATSDTRLAGGRYSYNEQFF
TRBJ1-5,-,-,TRBV6-2/TRBV6-3,TGTGCCAGCTACGGTTGGGATAGCAATCAGCCCCAGCATTTT,CASYGWDSNQPQHF
TRBJ1-1,many,TRBD1,TRBV5-1,TGCGCCAGCAGCTTGGGCGACAGGGTGGGGGACACTGAAGCTTTCTTT,CASSLGDRVGDTEAFF
TRBJ2-7,many,TRBD2,TRBV7-9,TGTGCCAGCACCTCCAGCGGGGGGTCGACCTCCTACGAGCAGTACTTC,CASTSSGGSTSYEQYF
TRBJ2-3,few,TRBD2,TRBV12-3/TRBV12-4,TGTGCCAGCAGTTTACGACTTTTAGCGGGCCCAGATACGCAGTATTTT,CASSLRLLAGPDTQYF
TRBJ1-1,many,TRBD1,TRBV5-1,TGCGCCAGCAGCGCGGGGACAGGGAATACTGAAGCTTTCTTT,CASSAGTGNTEAFF
TRBJ2-7,-,-,TRBV7-6,TGTGCCAGCAGCCTATGCGGGGACAACTACGAGCAGTACTTC,CASSLCGDNYEQYF
TRBJ2-3,many,TRBD1,TRBV12-3/TRBV12-4,TGTGCCAGCAGTCGGACAGGGGGCTCAGATACGCAGTATTTT,CASSRTGGSDTQYF
TRBJ1-2,many,-,TRBV14,TGTGCCAGCAGCCAAGATCACCGGGGAGGGGATGGCTACACCTTC,CASSQDHRGGDGYTF